This entry features one T cell receptor beta chain sequence. This specimen belongs to a study of T cells expressing NK-cell markers. TCRdb reanalyzed the 5' RACE reads and collapses them to one entry per CDR3 protein, without DNA. This sample's table has about 120,000 distinct CDR3 sequences. The CDR3 is made up of 16 amino acids. Germline V gene sequence: CDR1 SGHTA, CDR2 FQGNSA. Material: blood T cells: a sorted CD56 or NKG2C T cell subset, CD4+ or CD8+ T cells, or bulk PBMC T cells (not recorded which). V usage is TRBV7-2 and J usage is TRBJ1-2; no DNA is available, so the TRBD1 call from TCRdb remains unchecked. The TCR sequence derives from a woman between 18 and 70 years old in good health. CDR3 region: CASSSELGQINYGYTF.